This TCR beta chain was observed in a study of immune evolution from preneoplasia to lung adenocarcinoma. Repertoires were generated with immunoSEQ multiplex PCR, while TCRdb's copy carries only in-frame clones and drops some. The top ten hold approximately 3% of the sample, which has 11,000 to 15,000 clones, 65% to 90% seen once. This clone was found once. Its specificity is unknown. Overall study results and limits: Highest clonality occurred in KRAS-mutant, not EGFR-mutant or double wild-type, nodules. Normal lung had highest clonality; later lesions appeared denser, more diverse.

V gave up 0 bases and J gave up 4 bases, with 12 bases separating them. Germline V gene data show CDR1 as LGHNA and CDR2 as YNFKEQ. This CDR3 is 15 amino acids long. H&E slides confirmed each diagnosis, reviewed by two pathologists independently. This TCR derives from a donor aged 70 or over with lung adenocarcinoma. What was sequenced was FFPE lung adenocarcinoma in situ tissue. V and J are TRBV4-2 and TRBJ1-2, with a tentative D call TRBD1 (5 bases). This CDR3 reads CASSQDRAGGYGYTF. In DNA, the CDR3 is TGTGCCAGCAGCCAAGACAGGGCCGGGGGCTATGGCTACACCTTC.